This T cell receptor (beta chain) was recovered during a study of control samples from healthy donors and cancer patients. Measured with immunoSEQ multiplex PCR; TCRdb has only the in-frame clones, and not every one. Of fewer than 200,000 clones in the sample, about 86% are singletons; the top ten hold roughly 5.3%. The sequencing input was blood. The source of this sequence is a woman aged 25 to 39 in good health.

CDR3 sequence (DNA): TGCGCCAGCAGCTCAACAGGGGAAGAGACCCAGTACTTC. This translates into CASSSTGEETQYF. The chain employs TRBV5-1 and TRBJ2-5, with 7 bases that match TRBD1. The germline V gene encodes CDR1 SGHRS and CDR2 YFSETQ. J gave up 3 bases and V 3 bases, and 2 bases lay outside the gene matches. The CDR3 is made up of 13 amino acids.